Below, 17 T cell receptor beta chains from the same sample are listed, as sequenced in a study of T-cell memory formation after mild COVID-19. TCRdb recomputed calls from the 5' RACE reads with MiXCR, one row per CDR3 protein. The sample shows 110,000 to 150,000 distinct CDR3 sequences, about 25% of them seen only once. Material for sequencing was PBMCs or a T cell subset sorted from them (not recorded which). The receptors stem from an adult woman who had mild COVID-19 (a few samples of this study predate the infection). Cell type and time point are not known.

The rearrangement joins TRBV12-3 or TRBV12-4 to TRBJ2-5; 8 bases are shared with TRBD2. Near its end, the DNA agrees better with TRBJ2-7, so the J call may be wrong. This CDR3 is built from 14 residues. The chain's CDR3 is CASSLIAGRGEQYF. The CDR3 region has the DNA TGTGCCAGCAGTTTAATAGCGGGGAGGGGCGAGCAGTACTTC.

The V gene is TRBV4-2, the J gene TRBJ1-1, with a possible D match to TRBD1 (5 bases). This CDR3 spans 15 amino acids. Trimming removed 0 bases from V and 3 bases from J, with 11 bases in between. CDR1 and CDR2 from the germline V gene are LGHNA and YNFKEQ. CDR3 bases: TGTGCCAGCAGCCAAGAACTCGGGACGGACACTGAAGCTTTCTTT. This encodes CASSQELGTDTEAFF.

This clonotype was observed a few times. The gene calls are TRBV25-1 and TRBJ2-7; D perhaps matches TRBD2 (6 bases). Germline assignment: CDR1 MGHDK and CDR2 SYGVNS. Trimming removed 4 bases at V and 5 bases at J, with 9 bases between. CDR3 length equals 12 residues. CDR3 in amino acids: CASSARLDEQYF. DNA of the CDR3: TGTGCCAGCAGTGCCCGACTAGACGAGCAGTACTTC.

The CDR3 loop reads CASSPTGHSGNTIYF. The CDR3 DNA is TGTGCCAGCAGCCCCACAGGCCACTCTGGAAACACCATATATTTT. The J gene is TRBJ1-3, the V gene TRBV6-5, with a weak D call TRBD1 (5 bases). V dropped 6 bases and J dropped 0 bases, with 12 bases sitting between them. Germline values: CDR1 MNHEY, CDR2 SVGAGI. The CDR3 extends over 15 amino acids.

This clonotype was seen a few times. The gene calls are TRBV18 and TRBJ2-5, with D hard to call. CDR1 is KGHSH and CDR2 is LQKENI in the germline V gene. V lost 6 bases to trimming and J lost 4 bases, with 9 bases between them. The CDR3 is made up of 12 amino acids. The CDR3, as DNA: TGTGCCAGCTCGCTCCCTCGAGAGACCCAGTACTTC. This codes for CASSLPRETQYF.

This chain joins TRBV24-1 and TRBJ2-1; D is perhaps TRBD1 (5 bases). Germline CDR1 is KGHDR and CDR2 is SFDVKD. There are 12 residues in the CDR3. V lost 7 bases and J 5 bases, leaving 8 bases between the germline ends. CDR3 nucleotide sequence: TGTGCCACCAGGACAGCGAACAATGAGCAGTTCTTC. Translating gives CATRTANNEQFF.

This clonotype was picked up a small number of times. The V gene is TRBV7-9, the J gene TRBJ2-2; D possibly matches TRBD1 or TRBD2 (5 bases each). The V end lost 0 bases, the J end lost 2 bases, and 7 bases lay between the germline ends. CDR3 length: 15 amino acids. Germline V gene data show CDR1 as SEHNR and CDR2 as FQNEAQ (reference sequence). The CDR3 loop is CASSLAGDNTGELFF. In DNA, the CDR3 is TGTGCCAGCAGCTTAGCGGGGGACAACACCGGGGAGCTGTTTTTT.

This clonotype was seen a few times. The chain is built from TRBV4-1 and TRBJ2-2, with TRBD2 as a possible D gene (5 bases). Between the trimmed V and J ends, which lost 5 bases and 5 bases, there was a span of 9 bases. The germline gives CDR1 MGHRA, CDR2 YSYEKL. The CDR3 has 13 amino acids. The CDR3 DNA is TGCGCCAGCAGCTATACGGGGACCGGGGAGCTGTTTTTT. Protein sequence: CASSYTGTGELFF.

This clonotype showed up just a few times. The chain carries TRBV13 and TRBJ2-1; D unresolved. CDR3 length equals 14 residues. V lost 1 base, J lost 6 bases, and 10 bases lay in between. Germline lookup yields CDR1 PRHDT and CDR2 FYEKMQ (reference sequence). The CDR3 here is CASSLVGSVNEQFF. CDR3 in DNA: TGTGCCAGCAGCTTAGTCGGTTCGGTCAATGAGCAGTTCTTC.

The CDR3 loop is CASSDTSGGTEAFF. CDR3 sequence (DNA): TGTGCCAGCAGCGATACCTCAGGGGGGACTGAAGCTTTCTTT. The rearrangement uses TRBV11-3 and TRBJ1-1, with 7 bases identical to TRBD1. CDR3 size: 14 residues. Germline CDR1 reads SGHNT; CDR2 reads YENEEA. The junction had 8 bases not matched to a gene; V was cut back by 5 bases and J by 5 bases.

This clonotype was seen only a few times. The chain links TRBV27 to TRBJ2-1; 12 nucleotides align to TRBD2. The CDR3 runs 18 residues. J was trimmed by 4 bases and V by 4 bases; bases with no gene match: 11. Per germline, CDR1 MNHEY and CDR2 SMNVEV (reference sequence). CDR3 protein: CASSSSGGTSGQYNEQFF. The CDR3 coding sequence is TGTGCCAGCAGTTCCTCAGGCGGGACTAGCGGGCAGTACAATGAGCAGTTCTTC.

This clonotype has just a few counts. The genes are TRBV20-1 and TRBJ1-1, with D possibly TRBD1 on 5 matching bases. The germline CDR1 and CDR2 sequences are DFQATT and SNEGSKA (reference sequence). The V end was cut by 3 bases, the J end by 0 bases, with 14 bases between. The CDR3 contains 15 residues. The CDR3 region has the DNA TGCAGTGCTAGGTGGGGGGAGAGTGTGAACACTGAAGCTTTCTTT. Amino acids: CSARWGESVNTEAFF.

This clonotype was seen a handful of times. This chain joins TRBV5-1 and TRBJ2-6, with D uncertain. The germline V gene has CDR1 SGHRS and CDR2 YFSETQ. The CDR3 runs to 14 residues. In DNA form, the CDR3 reads TGCGCAGCCGCCCCCTACTCTGGGGCCAACGTCCTGACTTTC. Encoded protein: CAAAPYSGANVLTF. Variable domain in full (rest from reference TRBV5-1 and TRBJ2-6): KAGVTQTPRYLIKTRGQQVTLSCSPISGHRSVSWYQQTPGQGLQFLFEYFSETQRNKGNFPGRFSGRQFSNSRSEMNVSTLELGDSALYLCAAAPYSGANVLTFGAGSRLTVL.

This clonotype was seen only a few times. The chain recombines TRBV7-6 with TRBJ2-2; 10 bases are a match to TRBD2. There are 19 residues in the CDR3. CDR1 SGHVS and CDR2 FNYEAQ come from the germline V gene. V trimming: 1 base; J trimming: 5 bases; junction bases outside the gene matches: 13. This CDR3 is CASSLDPLSGGAQTGELFF. The CDR3 coding sequence is TGTGCCAGCAGCTTAGATCCCCTCAGCGGGGGGGCCCAGACCGGGGAGCTGTTTTTT.

Note on this clonotype: The junction differs from germline at one of its ends, possibly a read error. CDR3: CAISPRSGTGGADTQYF. The CDR3 DNA reads as TGTGCCATCAGCCCACGATCCGGGACAGGGGGTGCAGATACGCAGTATTTT. This rearrangement joins TRBV7-6 to TRBJ2-3, with 11 nucleotides matching TRBD1. The CDR3 contains 17 residues. Germline assignment: CDR1 SGHVS and CDR2 FNYEAQ.

CDR3 protein: CASSSNYEQYF. The CDR3 DNA reads as TGTGCCAGCAGTTCTAATTACGAGCAGTACTTC. The V gene is TRBV28, the J gene TRBJ2-7; D remains unclear. There are 11 residues in the CDR3. V dropped 4 bases and J dropped 4 bases, with 5 bases sitting between them. Germline V gene data show CDR1 as MDHEN and CDR2 as SYDVKM.

This clonotype was seen only a few times. V is TRBV6-6 and J is TRBJ2-5, with D possibly called TRBD1 or TRBD2 (5 bases each). CDR3 length equals 15 residues. V lost 4 bases to trimming and J lost 5 bases, with 17 bases between them. Per germline, CDR1 MNHNY and CDR2 SVGAGI (reference sequence). The CDR3 bases are TGTGCCAGCAGTTCGGGGCTGCCCCCATCCGAGACCCAGTACTTC. Translating gives CASSSGLPPSETQYF.